The 4 T cell receptor beta chains listed next were all sequenced from one sample in a study of blood T cells in healthy people across ages. A J-beta primer mix and a sample-barcoded 5' primer were used in a second PCR of about 7 to 12 cycles. Via MiXCR, TCRdb re-called the 5' RACE reads, giving one row per CDR3 protein. The sample has 750,000 to 950,000 distinct CDR3 sequences; about 55% are singletons. Material for sequencing was blood. These receptors came from a man older than 75 in good health.

V usage is TRBV6-2 or TRBV6-3 and J usage is TRBJ2-4; 11 bases align to TRBD2. Gene TRBJ2-7 matches the end of the DNA better, so the J call may be wrong. CDR1 MNHEY and CDR2 SVGEGT come from the germline V gene. The CDR3 runs to 16 residues. The DNA of the CDR3 is TGTGCCAGCAGTTACTCGAGGGCTAGCGGGAGGTACGAGCAGTACTTC. Its translation: CASSYSRASGRYEQYF.

This clonotype has a handful of counts. The chain joins TRBV27 to TRBJ2-7, with D possibly being TRBD2 (6 bases). The germline V gene encodes CDR1 MNHEY and CDR2 SMNVEV (reference sequence). The V and J ends lost 0 bases and 0 bases respectively, with 18 bases between them. The CDR3 sequence is 18 residues long. The CDR3: CASSLSAPNGRSSYEQYF. The CDR3 nucleotides read TGTGCCAGCAGTTTATCGGCACCTAATGGGAGGAGCTCCTACGAGCAGTACTTC.

This clonotype was detected only a few times. The genes are TRBV20-1 and TRBJ2-5; TRBD2 matches 10 bases. Germline V gene data show CDR1 as DFQATT and CDR2 as SNEGSKA (reference sequence). This CDR3 is built from 16 residues. With V trimmed by 2 bases and J by 3 bases, 9 bases remained unmatched. CDR3 sequence (DNA): TGCAGTGCTAGAAGAGGACTAGCGGTATGGGAAGAGACCCAGTACTTC. As protein: CSARRGLAVWEETQYF.

The V call is TRBV20-1, the J call TRBJ2-7; tentative D call: TRBD2 (6 bases). Germline values: CDR1 DFQATT, CDR2 SNEGSKA (reference sequence). The CDR3 extends over 14 amino acids. With 3 bases removed from V and 1 base from J, the gap between germline ends came to 13 bases. CDR3 sequence: CSASIGGRSYEQYF. CDR3 in DNA: TGCAGTGCTAGTATCGGGGGTCGGTCCTACGAGCAGTACTTC.